These 13 T cell receptor beta chains share one sample of origin, sequenced in a study of blood T cell repertoires in COVID-19 (dated by TCRdb to about 2020). Preparation of the library involved the immunoSEQ multiplex PCR assay. TCRdb holds this immuneACCESS table with in-frame rearrangements only. Some clones are missing; in checked studies, unresolved V genes explain under half, and the rest has no known cause. The sample records 200,000 to 300,000 clones, approximately 86% of which are singletons. The top ten clones comprise under 2% of the sample. The sequencing input was peripheral blood. The receptor set was obtained from a woman in her fifties or sixties who had recovered from COVID-19.

Here the CDR3 DNA reads TGTGCCAGCAGCCCAGGGACAGGGGGATACCAGCCCCAGCATTTT. This sequence encodes CASSPGTGGYQPQHF. This chain links TRBV7-2 with TRBJ1-5, with TRBD1 identical over 11 bases. Germline values: CDR1 SGHTA, CDR2 FQGNSA. The V and J ends lost 5 bases and 7 bases, in that order; junction bases with no gene match: 7. This CDR3 comprises 15 residues.

The chain links TRBV7-2 to TRBJ1-2, with D tentatively TRBD1 (6 bases). The V end was cut by 2 bases, the J end by 4 bases, with 17 bases between. The CDR3 extends over 16 amino acids. The germline CDR1 and CDR2 sequences are SGHTA and FQGNSA. CDR3 sequence reads: CASSLRQAEFSYGYTF. The CDR3 nucleotides read TGTGCCAGCAGCTTAAGACAGGCCGAATTCAGCTATGGCTACACCTTC.

This rearrangement joins TRBV19 to TRBJ2-3; TRBD2 agrees at 7 bases. Germline V CDR1 and CDR2: LNHDA, SQIVND (reference sequence). With V trimmed by 3 bases and J by 4 bases, 7 bases remained unmatched. The CDR3 sequence is 15 residues long. CDR3 sequence (DNA): TGTGCCAGTAGTATCCTAGCGGTCGGGGCAGATACGCAGTATTTT. Translating it yields CASSILAVGADTQYF. The whole variable domain, remainder taken from reference TRBV19 and TRBJ2-3, is DGGITQSPKYLFRKEGQNVTLSCEQNLNHDAMYWYRQDPGQGLRLIYYSQIVNDFQKGDIAEGYSVSREKKESFPLTVTSAQKNPTAFYLCASSILAVGADTQYFGPGTRLTVL.

This clone has a single count. The junction shows a germline mismatch at one end, possibly a read error. The CDR3 here is CASSLGTGPGNTIYF. DNA for the CDR3: TGTGCTAGCAGCTTAGGGACAGGGCCTGGAAACACCATATATTTT. This chain connects TRBV7-7 to TRBJ1-3; 9 bases are a match to TRBD1. The CDR3 length is 15 residues. Per the germline V gene, CDR1 is SSHAT and CDR2 is FNYEAQ (reference sequence).

J is TRBJ1-1 and V is TRBV19, with a weak D call TRBD1 (6 bases). Germline V gene sequence: CDR1 LNHDA, CDR2 SQIVND (reference sequence). This CDR3 has 13 amino acids. The germline V and J ends were trimmed by 3 bases and 6 bases, with 11 bases remaining between them. As DNA, the CDR3 is TGTGCCAGTAGTATCCAACAGGGATCTGAAGCTTTCTTT. Translated: CASSIQQGSEAFF.

Only one count was recorded for this clone. This chain links TRBV5-4 with TRBJ1-2; D is perhaps TRBD1 (6 bases). This CDR3 has 15 residues. Germline V lookup: CDR1 SGHNT, CDR2 YYREEE (reference sequence). The V and J ends lost 4 bases and 0 bases respectively, with 13 bases between them. CDR3 protein: CASSPRDNSNYGYTF. The CDR3 DNA follows: TGTGCCAGCAGCCCCCGGGACAACTCTAACTATGGCTACACCTTC.

The rearrangement joins TRBV4-1 to TRBJ1-4; the match to TRBD1 covers 7 bases. This CDR3 contains 15 residues. The V gene end was trimmed by 6 bases and the J gene end by 1 base; junction bases not matched to a gene: 5. Germline assignment: CDR1 MGHRA and CDR2 YSYEKL. The DNA for the CDR3 is TGCGCCAGCAGACCCAGACAGGGAACTAATGAAAAACTGTTTTTT. Amino acid sequence: CASRPRQGTNEKLFF.

This clone came up once. This chain uses TRBV6-5 with TRBJ2-5; 7 positions agree with TRBD1. Germline V lookup: CDR1 MNHEY, CDR2 SVGAGI. Germline trimming cut 0 bases from V and 5 bases from J; bases unmatched to any gene: 6. The CDR3 length is 15 residues. The CDR3 region is CASSYSGGGWETQYF. The CDR3 coding sequence is TGTGCCAGCAGTTACTCAGGGGGCGGTTGGGAGACCCAGTACTTC.

The CDR3 DNA reads as TGTGCCAGCAGTGCGGGACGCCTGAGGAATCAGCCCCAGCATTTT. Protein: CASSAGRLRNQPQHF. J is TRBJ1-5 and V is TRBV6-2 or TRBV6-3; D might be TRBD1 (5 bases). The V and J ends lost 5 bases and 4 bases respectively, with 15 bases between them. Germline CDR1 reads MNHEY; CDR2 reads SVGEGT. The CDR3 extends over 15 amino acids.

The chain recombines TRBV5-1 with TRBJ2-1; 9 positions match TRBD1. The CDR3 has 13 residues. The V segment lost 4 bases and the J segment 8 bases; nucleotides outside the gene matches: 4. Germline V gene lookup returns CDR1 SGHRS and CDR2 YFSETQ. The CDR3 DNA follows: TGCGCCAGCAGCGTGGGACAGGGCTATGAGCAGTTCTTC. This encodes CASSVGQGYEQFF.

The chain is built from TRBV19 and TRBJ1-6, with D uncertain. V gave up 7 bases and J gave up 10 bases, with 29 bases separating them. CDR3 size: 18 residues. Germline V gene data show CDR1 as LNHDA and CDR2 as SQIVND (reference sequence). The CDR3 coding sequence is TGTGCCAGTAAAAAAAGCCCAAGCCCGGGGAATTTAGAGTCACCCCTCCACTTT. This codes for CASKKSPSPGNLESPLHF.

The chain is built from TRBV7-8 and TRBJ2-7; D remains ambiguous. The V gene lost 3 bases and the J gene lost 3 bases, with 9 bases spanning the gap. This CDR3 has 13 residues. Per the germline V gene, CDR1 is SGHVS and CDR2 is FQNEAQ. The CDR3 nucleotides are TGTGCCAGCAGCTTGACTGGAGACTACGAGCAGTACTTC. This gives the protein CASSLTGDYEQYF.

The chain joins TRBV19 to TRBJ1-2, with 8 positions matching TRBD1. There are 15 residues in the CDR3. Trimming removed 8 bases from V and 8 bases from J; junction bases left unmatched: 16. The germline gives CDR1 LNHDA, CDR2 SQIVND (reference sequence). The CDR3 loop is CASGQGQGAPDGYTF. CDR3 nucleotide sequence: TGTGCCAGTGGCCAGGGGCAGGGGGCGCCTGACGGCTACACCTTC.